This T cell receptor beta chain is drawn from a study of cytomegalovirus exposure and HLA in healthy donors. General study findings and limits: Highest at DRB1 and lowest at HLA-C, TCR association rates differed among HLA loci in a later analysis. A later analysis reportedly found that, within productive TCRs, an Asian-associated ancestry cluster had fewer N-insertions than the mean observed across the approximately 700 donors.

About this clone itself: Its antigen is still unknown.

The PCR had 60 Vbeta and 13 Jbeta primers. The protocol was immunoSEQ multiplex PCR, while the TCRdb copy is restricted to in-frame clones and leaves out a portion. The listing contains about 77,000 clones. Germline lookup yields CDR1 LGHNA and CDR2 YNFKEQ. The V gene lost 7 bases and the J gene lost 2 bases, with 9 bases spanning the gap. This CDR3 contains 12 residues. V and J are TRBV4-2 and TRBJ2-7; D unresolved. The TCR was taken from a man aged 45-60 years in good health and CMV-seropositive. Input material: PBMCs. CDR3 DNA: TGTGCCAGCACCCGAGGAACCTACGAGCAGTACGTC. Its translation is CASTRGTYEQYV.